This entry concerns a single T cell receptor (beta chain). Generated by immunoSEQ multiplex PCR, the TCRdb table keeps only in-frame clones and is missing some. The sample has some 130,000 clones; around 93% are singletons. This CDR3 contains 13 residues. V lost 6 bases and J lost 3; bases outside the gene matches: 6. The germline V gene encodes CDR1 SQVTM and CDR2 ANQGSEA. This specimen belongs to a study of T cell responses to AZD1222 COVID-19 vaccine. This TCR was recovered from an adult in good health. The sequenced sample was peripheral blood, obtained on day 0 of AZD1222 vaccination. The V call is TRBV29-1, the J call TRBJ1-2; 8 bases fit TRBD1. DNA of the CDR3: TGCAGCGTGCAGACAGGGGATCACTATGGCTACACCTTC. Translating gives CSVQTGDHYGYTF.